One sample yielded the 9 T cell receptor beta chains listed below, sequenced in a study of CD4 T cells in relation to SARS-CoV-2 and coronaviruses. Unexposed donor CD4+ T cells date from about 2011-2018, before the COVID-19 pandemic. CD4+ T cells were isolated from the cells after about ten days of culture. What these receptors recognize is not known. Data came from immunoSEQ multiplex PCR; TCRdb stores just in-frame clones and leaves some out. This table has about 26,000 clones, 75% appearing once. Sequencing was carried out using CD4+ T cells from PBMCs, cultured in vitro. The receptors here all came from a human donor in good health.

The J gene is TRBJ2-1, the V gene TRBV11-2; 7 bases agree with TRBD2. The CDR3 has 15 amino acids. Trimming at V came to 1 base and at J to 6 bases, leaving 6 bases not matched to a gene. From germline, CDR1 is SGHAT and CDR2 FQNNGV. The CDR3 region is CASSLGGGSANEQFF. Here the CDR3 DNA reads TGTGCCAGCAGCTTAGGTGGCGGGAGTGCCAATGAGCAGTTCTTC.

The V call is TRBV3-1 (or the pseudogene TRBV3-2), the J call TRBJ2-7; possibly TRBD2 for D (8 bases). Germline V CDR1 and CDR2: LGHDT, YNNKEL (reference sequence). The CDR3 sequence is 17 residues long. With 2 bases removed from V and 3 bases from J, the gap between germline ends came to 20 bases. CDR3 DNA: TGTGCCAGCAGCCAATCAAATAGCGGGACAGTGATCTACGAGCAGTACTTC. Translation gives CASSQSNSGTVIYEQYF.

The chain couples TRBV5-1 to TRBJ2-5; D is ambiguous. V lost 0 bases and J 1 base, leaving 10 bases between the germline ends. CDR3 length: 15 amino acids. Germline values: CDR1 SGHRS, CDR2 YFSETQ. The CDR3 loop is CASSLGQPIQETQYF. In DNA, the CDR3 is TGCGCCAGCAGCTTGGGGCAGCCTATCCAAGAGACCCAGTACTTC.

On this clone: A read error is likely, as this CDR3 ends without the conserved phenylalanine or tryptophan. No DNA is shown, since the ends of the CDR3 on it are uncertain; the CDR3 is the one TCRdb lists. The V and J genes are TRBV5-4 and TRBJ1-2. The CDR3 length equals 11 residues, ends included. Germline V gene sequence: CDR1 SGHNT, CDR2 YYREEE (reference sequence). This CDR3 reads CASSLDGGGRS.

The J gene is TRBJ2-5, the V gene TRBV7-9; 8 bases match TRBD1. Germline trimming cut 1 base from V and 6 bases from J; bases unmatched to any gene: 7. The germline gives CDR1 SEHNR, CDR2 FQNEAQ (reference sequence). CDR3 size: 15 residues. The CDR3 spells CASSLVGQGMKTQYF. CDR3 coding DNA: TGTGCCAGCAGCTTAGTCGGACAGGGTATGAAGACCCAGTACTTC.

The V call is TRBV5-5, the J call TRBJ2-2, with D possibly TRBD1 on 6 matching bases. CDR1 is SGHKS and CDR2 is YYEKEE in the germline V gene (reference sequence). Trimming cost V 1 base and J 1 base, with 8 bases left between them. The CDR3 is 15 residues long. Here the CDR3 DNA reads TGTGCCAGCAGCTTGACAGGGATGAACACCGGGGAGCTGTTTTTT. Translation: CASSLTGMNTGELFF.

The rearrangement joins TRBV19 to TRBJ1-6, with 8 bases matching TRBD1. Per the germline V gene, CDR1 is LNHDA and CDR2 is SQIVND (reference sequence). Trimming took 7 bases from V and 8 from J; bases not matched to a gene: 13. The CDR3 covers 16 residues. The CDR3, as DNA: TGTGCCAGTACTGACAGGGGTGGAATTGGTTATTCACCCCTCCACTTT. Protein sequence: CASTDRGGIGYSPLHF.

The chain uses TRBV19 and TRBJ2-5; D not resolved. The length of the CDR3 is 14 residues. Between the trimmed V and J ends, which lost 2 bases and 2 bases, there was a span of 9 bases. Germline V gene sequence: CDR1 LNHDA, CDR2 SQIVND (reference sequence). The CDR3 sequence is CASSITDLQETQYF. The DNA for the CDR3 is TGTGCCAGTAGTATAACGGATCTACAAGAGACCCAGTACTTC.

The chain has TRBV6-4 and TRBJ2-7, with D possibly TRBD1 on 6 matching bases. Trimming stripped 3 bases from V and 5 bases from J, with 20 bases between. Germline values: CDR1 MRHNA, CDR2 SNTAGT. The CDR3 covers 16 residues. CDR3 sequence reads: CASSESLGRGNDEQYF. The CDR3 nucleotides are TGTGCCAGCAGTGAGTCCTTGGGCAGGGGAAACGACGAGCAGTACTTC.